Below are 11 T cell receptor beta chains sequenced from a single sample in a study of early T cells in non-severe SARS-CoV-2 infection. Each CDR3 protein is one row after TCRdb ran MiXCR on the 5' RACE reads. The data hold roughly 51,000 distinct CDR3 sequences, with roughly 8.2% observed a single time. This material consisted of whole blood, taken at baseline. All receptors derive from an adult who was a healthcare worker with PCR-confirmed SARS-CoV-2 infection or an uninfected control (not recorded which).

This clonotype was found many times. The chain carries TRBV29-1 and TRBJ1-1; 7 bases align to TRBD1. The CDR3 sequence is 15 residues long. Per the germline V gene, CDR1 is SQVTM and CDR2 is ANQGSEA. Trimming took 5 bases from V and 3 from J; bases not matched to a gene: 12. CDR3 amino acids: CSVPSTRGRYTEAFF. CDR3 nucleotide sequence: TGCAGCGTTCCGTCGACCAGGGGGAGATACACTGAAGCTTTCTTT.

The chain couples TRBV6-2 or TRBV6-3 to TRBJ2-3, with no clear D. This CDR3 comprises 12 residues. Germline V gene sequence: CDR1 MNHEY, CDR2 SVGEGT. Deletions cut 6 bases from V and 9 bases from J, with 13 bases between. This CDR3 reads CASSKVLYTQYF. For the CDR3, the DNA is TGTGCCAGCAGCAAGGTCCTTTACACGCAGTATTTT.

This clonotype was observed many times. This chain connects TRBV9 to TRBJ2-3; the D is unclear. The CDR3 has 13 amino acids. CDR1 SGDLS and CDR2 YYNGEE come from the germline V gene. V was pared by 5 bases and J by 6 bases, with 13 bases between. CDR3: CASRGLSSDTQYF. CDR3 DNA sequence: TGTGCCAGCAGGGGGTTGAGTTCGGATACGCAGTATTTT.

The rearrangement links TRBV12-3 or TRBV12-4 to TRBJ2-5, with TRBD1 matching 7 bases. The V segment lost 2 bases and the J segment 4 bases; nucleotides outside the gene matches: 10. The CDR3 covers 16 residues. The DNA for the CDR3 is TGTGCCAGCAGTTTATGGGACAGCAAGAGTCGAGAGACCCAGTACTTC. This codes for CASSLWDSKSRETQYF.

This clonotype was recorded many times. The V call is TRBV21-1, the J call TRBJ1-2. TRBV21-1 is a pseudogene segment. The CDR3 is 17 amino acids. The CDR3 DNA is TGTGCCAGCAGCAAAGTCGAAAGAGACCACGTTAACTATGGCTACACCTTC. Amino acid sequence: CASSKVERDHVNYGYTF.

This clonotype was observed a handful of times. The chain joins TRBV2 to TRBJ1-5; TRBD1 matches 7 bases. The trim removed 0 bases at V and 5 bases at J, leaving 13 bases unmatched. The CDR3 length is 18 residues. Germline lookup yields CDR1 SNHLY and CDR2 FYNNEI. Here the CDR3 reads CASSEARVLQGRDQPQHF. The CDR3 nucleotides are TGTGCCAGCAGTGAAGCGCGAGTCTTACAGGGGAGAGATCAGCCCCAGCATTTT.

In DNA form, the CDR3 reads TGTGCCAGCAGGCCAAGCGGGGTAGCCAAAAACATTCAGTACTTC. It is translated as CASRPSGVAKNIQYF. The chain uses TRBV28 and TRBJ2-4; 7 nucleotides match TRBD2. The CDR3 covers 15 residues. V lost 6 bases to trimming and J lost 0 bases; unmatched junction nucleotides: 5. CDR1 and CDR2 (germline): MDHEN, SYDVKM.

In its sample, this clonotype was seen many times. The V call is TRBV28, the J call TRBJ2-1; D is ambiguous. Germline V gene lookup returns CDR1 MDHEN and CDR2 SYDVKM. V was shortened by 2 bases and J by 4 bases, with 12 bases between the two germline ends. The CDR3 length is 15 residues. CDR3 in amino acids: CASSLGQAWYNEQFF. CDR3 DNA sequence: TGTGCCAGCAGTTTAGGGCAGGCTTGGTACAATGAGCAGTTCTTC.

This chain uses TRBV7-2 with TRBJ2-3; 7 bases line up with TRBD2. Germline CDR1 and CDR2: SGHTA and FQGNSA. With V trimmed by 0 bases and J by 2 bases, 5 bases remained unmatched. The CDR3 extends over 16 amino acids. The CDR3 sequence: CASSLARAGDTDTQYF. The CDR3 nucleotides are TGTGCCAGCAGCTTAGCGAGGGCGGGAGACACAGATACGCAGTATTTT.

The V gene is TRBV7-3, the J gene TRBJ2-1, with TRBD2 matching 10 bases. The CDR3 is made up of 18 amino acids. J was trimmed by 8 bases and V by 5 bases; bases with no gene match: 18. The V gene's germline CDR1 is SGHTA and CDR2 FQGTGA. Here the CDR3 reads CASSPSTSGRGTYDEQFF. CDR3 sequence (DNA): TGTGCCAGCAGCCCAAGTACCAGCGGGAGGGGGACGTACGATGAGCAGTTCTTC.

This clonotype was found a few times. This chain links TRBV7-9 with TRBJ2-1; D might be TRBD1 (5 bases). Deletions cut 3 bases from V and 0 bases from J, with 12 bases between. Germline V gives CDR1 SEHNR, CDR2 FQNEAQ (reference sequence). The CDR3 has 16 amino acids. CDR3 sequence (DNA): TGTGCCAGCAGCTTCAGGGCGACGGTCTCCTACAATGAGCAGTTCTTC. Encoded protein: CASSFRATVSYNEQFF.